The clone carrying this T cell receptor (beta chain) was observed a handful of times. These data originate in a study of T cells in Graves' hyperthyroidism and ophthalmopathy. Exclusion followed for patients with uncontrolled infection, other autoimmune disease, pregnancy or lactation. Using about 10 ml of fresh peripheral blood, PBMCs were prepared. RNA transcripts served as the template for amplifying TCR beta CDR3 regions. The study used the HTBI primer set for a first-round RT-PCR of the TCR CDR3. A single record per CDR3 protein comes from TCRdb applying MiXCR to the multiplex PCR reads. The table shows approximately 590,000 distinct CDR3 sequences, with roughly 14% occurring only once. The sequenced sample consisted of blood. This TCR was recovered from a woman younger than 45 with Graves' hyperthyroidism.

CDR3 amino acids: CASSLPSGGTDTQYF. In DNA, the CDR3 is TGCGCCAGCAGCCTCCCTAGCGGGGGCACAGATACGCAGTATTTT. V gene TRBV5-1 combines with J gene TRBJ2-3, with 9 bases fitting TRBD2. J was trimmed by 1 base and V by 4 bases; bases with no gene match: 4. CDR1 is SGHRS and CDR2 is YFSETQ in the germline V gene. The CDR3 has 15 amino acids.